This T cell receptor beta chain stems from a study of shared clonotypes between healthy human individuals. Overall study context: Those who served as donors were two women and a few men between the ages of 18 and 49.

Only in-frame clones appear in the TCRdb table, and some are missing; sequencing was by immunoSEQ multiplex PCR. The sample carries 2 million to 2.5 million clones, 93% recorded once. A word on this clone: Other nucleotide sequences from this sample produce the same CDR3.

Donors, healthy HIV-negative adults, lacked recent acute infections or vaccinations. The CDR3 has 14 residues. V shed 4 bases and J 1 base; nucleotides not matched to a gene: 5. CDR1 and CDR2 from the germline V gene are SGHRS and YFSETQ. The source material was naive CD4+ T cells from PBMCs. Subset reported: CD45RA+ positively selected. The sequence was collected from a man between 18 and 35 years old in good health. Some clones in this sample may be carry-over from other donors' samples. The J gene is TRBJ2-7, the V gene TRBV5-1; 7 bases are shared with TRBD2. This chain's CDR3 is CASSPGGGSYEQYF. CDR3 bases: TGCGCCAGCAGCCCGGGAGGCGGGTCCTACGAGCAGTACTTC.